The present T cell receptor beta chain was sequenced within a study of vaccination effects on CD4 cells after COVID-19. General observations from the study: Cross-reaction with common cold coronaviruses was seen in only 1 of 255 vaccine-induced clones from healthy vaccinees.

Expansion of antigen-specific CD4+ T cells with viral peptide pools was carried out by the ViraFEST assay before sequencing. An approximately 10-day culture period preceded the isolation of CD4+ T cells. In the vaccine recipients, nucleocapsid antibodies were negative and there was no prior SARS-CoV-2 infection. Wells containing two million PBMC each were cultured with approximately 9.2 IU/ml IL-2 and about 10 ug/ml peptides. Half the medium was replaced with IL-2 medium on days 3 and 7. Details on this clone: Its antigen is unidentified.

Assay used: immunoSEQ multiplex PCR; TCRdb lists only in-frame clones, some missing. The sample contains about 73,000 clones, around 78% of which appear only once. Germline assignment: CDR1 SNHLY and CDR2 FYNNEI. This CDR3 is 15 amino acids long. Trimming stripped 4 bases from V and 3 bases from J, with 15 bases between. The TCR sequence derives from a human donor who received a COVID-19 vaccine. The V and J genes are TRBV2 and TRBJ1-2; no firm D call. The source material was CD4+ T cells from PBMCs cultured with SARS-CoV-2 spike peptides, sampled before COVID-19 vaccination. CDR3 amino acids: CASSVNRNTDYGYTF. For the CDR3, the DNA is TGTGCCAGCAGTGTGAACAGAAATACTGACTATGGCTACACCTTC. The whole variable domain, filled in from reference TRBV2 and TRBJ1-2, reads EPEVTQTPSHQVTQMGQEVILRCVPISNHLYFYWYRQILGQKVEFLVSFYNNEISEKSEIFDDQFSVERPDGSNFTLKIRSTKLEDSAMYFCASSVNRNTDYGYTFGSGTRLTVV.